The 32 T cell receptor beta chains below come from one sample, sequenced in a study of blood T cells in healthy people across ages. The second PCR ran about 6 to 12 cycles with a sample-barcoded 5' primer and J-beta primers. TCRdb redid the calling of the 5' RACE reads with MiXCR, one entry per CDR3 protein. In the table there are around 1,500,000 distinct CDR3 sequences, 25% to 30% of which are singletons. Material: blood. These receptors were obtained from a woman aged 25-40 years in good health.

The V call is TRBV7-8, the J call TRBJ1-4; no reliable D call. The germline CDR1 and CDR2 sequences are SGHVS and FQNEAQ. Between the trimmed V and J ends, which lost 0 bases and 3 bases, there was a span of 8 bases. The CDR3 covers 15 residues. CDR3 loop: CASSLAGRANEKLFF. CDR3 nucleotides: TGTGCCAGCAGCTTAGCAGGGCGGGCTAATGAAAAACTGTTTTTT. Full variable domain (missing parts from reference TRBV7-8 and TRBJ1-4): GAGVSQSPRYKVAKRGQDVALRCDPISGHVSLFWYQQALGQGPEFLTYFQNEAQLDKSGLPSDRFFAERPEGSVSTLKIQRTQQEDSAVYLCASSLAGRANEKLFFGSGTQLSVL.

V and J are TRBV5-1 and TRBJ2-7, with 14 bases aligning to TRBD2. The end of the DNA fits TRBJ2-1 better, so the J call may be wrong. The CDR3 covers 19 residues. Germline values: CDR1 SGHRS, CDR2 YFSETQ. The CDR3 loop reads CASSTSVGTSGGLGYEQFF. The CDR3 bases are TGCGCCAGCAGCACGTCCGTGGGGACTAGCGGGGGCTTAGGTTACGAGCAGTTCTTC.

The V call is TRBV18, the J call TRBJ1-1; the match to TRBD1 covers 9 bases. With V trimmed by 5 bases and J by 1 base, 5 bases remained unmatched. CDR1 and CDR2 from the germline V gene are KGHSH and LQKENI. The CDR3 has 15 residues. This chain's CDR3 is CASSTGTGRNTEAFF. The CDR3 nucleotides read TGTGCCAGCTCAACCGGGACAGGGAGGAACACTGAAGCTTTCTTT.

The chain uses TRBV2 and TRBJ1-1; 7 bases are a match to TRBD1. CDR3 length: 15 amino acids. The germline gives CDR1 SNHLY, CDR2 FYNNEI. The ends lost 5 bases at V and 4 bases at J; junction bases unmatched: 10. DNA for the CDR3: TGTGCCAGCAGTCGTGGACAGGCCGAGGGCACTGAAGCTTTCTTT. This sequence encodes CASSRGQAEGTEAFF.

This clonotype came up a few times. The chain combines TRBV4-1 with TRBJ2-1, with 7 bases identical to TRBD2. Germline V gene lookup returns CDR1 MGHRA and CDR2 YSYEKL. V dropped 5 bases and J dropped 8; count of bases not matched to a gene: 15. This CDR3 comprises 16 residues. The CDR3 nucleotides are TGCGCCAGCAGCTCCGGGAGGCTAGCGGAGAGGGATGAGCAGTTCTTC. It encodes CASSSGRLAERDEQFF.

Details on this clonotype: Mismatch with germline at one junction end may stem from a read error. V and J are TRBV11-2 and TRBJ2-3; the D call may be TRBD1 or TRBD2 (5 bases each). This CDR3 spans 14 amino acids. Germline assignment: CDR1 SGHAT and CDR2 FQNNGV. CDR3 nucleotide sequence: TGTGCCAGCGGAGTCTGGACTGACACAGGTACGCAGTATTTT. Encoded protein: CASGVWTDTGTQYF. The entire variable domain, with the rest obtained from reference TRBV11-2 and TRBJ2-3, is as follows: EAGVAQSPRYKIIEKRQSVAFWCNPISGHATLYWYQQILGQGPKLLIQFQNNGVVDDSQLPKDRFSAERLKGVDSTLKIQPAKLEDSAVYLCASGVWTDTGTQYFGPGTRLTVL.

The sample holds a few counts of this clonotype. The genes are TRBV20-1 and TRBJ1-1, with 7 bases identical to TRBD1. The V and J ends lost 0 bases and 7 bases, in that order; junction bases with no gene match: 14. CDR1 is DFQATT and CDR2 is SNEGSKA in the germline V gene (reference sequence). CDR3 length equals 16 residues. The CDR3 DNA is TGCAGTGCTAGAGATAAGGGAGGGGGCTCCTGGGGTGAAGCTTTCTTT. Encoded protein: CSARDKGGGSWGEAFF.

The V call is TRBV12-5, the J call TRBJ2-3; a possible D gene is TRBD1 (6 bases). The CDR3 is 19 residues long. Germline V gene data show CDR1 as LGHNT and CDR2 as FRNRAP. V shed 0 bases and J shed 0 bases, with 19 bases lying between them. CDR3 nucleotide sequence: TGTGCTAGTGGTTTGGTATCCCCACAGGGTAACTCTAGCACAGATACGCAGTATTTT. It encodes CASGLVSPQGNSSTDTQYF.

This clonotype was counted at least ten times. The chain links TRBV7-9 to TRBJ2-7; TRBD1 is a possible D gene (6 bases). Trimming took off 4 bases at V and 4 bases at J, with 17 bases between the two ends. CDR1 SEHNR and CDR2 FQNEAQ come from the germline V gene (reference sequence). There are 15 residues in the CDR3. The CDR3: CASSSYRAGSYEQYF. The CDR3, as DNA: TGTGCCAGCAGCTCCTACAGGGCCGGATCATACGAGCAGTACTTC.

Here the CDR3 DNA reads TGCGCCAGCCGATTAAGCTTTGCGAGGGCCACTCGCGAGCAGTACTTC. It specifies CASRLSFARATREQYF. The chain employs TRBV5-1 and TRBJ2-7, with D possibly being TRBD2 (5 bases). Germline V gives CDR1 SGHRS, CDR2 YFSETQ. The V and J ends lost 7 bases and 6 bases respectively, with 26 bases between them. This CDR3 region has 16 residues.

This clonotype came up many times. The chain couples TRBV7-2 to TRBJ2-1, with TRBD2 as a possible D gene (6 bases). This CDR3 is 16 amino acids long. Germline lookup yields CDR1 SGHTA and CDR2 FQGNSA. V shed 1 base and J shed 8 bases, with 18 bases lying between them. The CDR3 loop reads CASSLGDQRVIYEQFF. CDR3 in DNA: TGTGCCAGCAGCTTAGGGGATCAGCGGGTCATATATGAGCAGTTCTTC.

This chain joins TRBV7-8 and TRBJ1-4, with D maybe TRBD1 (5 bases). V was pared by 4 bases and J by 7 bases, with 22 bases between. In germline, CDR1 is SGHVS, CDR2 FQNEAQ. This CDR3 has 17 amino acids. CDR3 DNA: TGTGCCAGCAGCTCCATTGGAGGGGTCCCCACTGGTGAAAAACTGTTTTTT. Translating gives CASSSIGGVPTGEKLFF. Variable domain in full (rest from reference TRBV7-8 and TRBJ1-4): GAGVSQSPRYKVAKRGQDVALRCDPISGHVSLFWYQQALGQGPEFLTYFQNEAQLDKSGLPSDRFFAERPEGSVSTLKIQRTQQEDSAVYLCASSSIGGVPTGEKLFFGSGTQLSVL.

In the case of this clonotype: A single base separates this from a much larger clone, so it may be a read error. The chain joins TRBV5-1 to TRBJ2-1; D is undetermined. The CDR3 contains 12 residues. Between the trimmed V and J ends, which lost 2 bases and 8 bases, there was a span of 8 bases. Germline loops: CDR1 SGHRS, CDR2 YFSETQ. CDR3: CASSFALDEQFF. The CDR3 DNA reads as TGCGCCAGCAGCTTTGCCTTGGATGAGCAGTTCTTC.

This clonotype was picked up a small number of times. This chain links TRBV12-3 or TRBV12-4 with TRBJ2-1; a possible D gene is TRBD2 (6 bases). The CDR3 contains 17 residues. V shed 7 bases and J shed 6 bases, with 25 bases lying between them. CDR3: CASIGPKGRETGNEQFF. The CDR3 nucleotides are TGTGCCAGCATAGGGCCGAAGGGGCGGGAAACGGGCAATGAGCAGTTCTTC.

Ten or more counts support this clonotype. This chain uses TRBV30 with TRBJ1-2; D remains unclear. Germline lookup yields CDR1 GTSNPN and CDR2 SVGIG (reference sequence). V lost 2 bases to trimming and J lost 4 bases, with 11 bases between them. The CDR3 covers 13 residues. In DNA, the CDR3 is TGTGCCTGGAGTTTGGAGTCCATCTATGGCTACACCTTC. Translation gives CAWSLESIYGYTF. The full variable domain, its missing parts supplied by reference TRBV30 and TRBJ1-2, is SQTIHQWPATLVQPVGSPLSLECTVEGTSNPNLYWYRQAAGRGLQLLFYSVGIGQISSEVPQNLSASRPQDRQFILSSKKLLLSDSGFYLCAWSLESIYGYTFGSGTRLTVV.

This clonotype was counted once. V gene TRBV9 combines with J gene TRBJ2-7; TRBD2 matches 7 bases. The J call could be wrong; TRBJ2-4 is a better fit for the DNA end. CDR1 and CDR2 (germline): SGDLS, YYNGEE. The CDR3 is 14 residues long. CDR3 sequence: CASSVEASGNIQYF. The DNA of the CDR3 is TGTGCCAGCAGCGTAGAGGCTAGCGGAAACATTCAGTACTTC.

V is TRBV6-1 and J is TRBJ2-7; D may be TRBD2 (7 bases). Per germline, CDR1 MNHNS and CDR2 SASEGT. The CDR3 is made up of 15 amino acids. Trimming left V 4 bases short and J 7 bases short, with 20 bases between. CDR3 loop: CASSGRGGASNEQYF. In DNA, the CDR3 is TGTGCCAGCAGTGGTCGAGGGGGGGCCTCCAATGAGCAGTACTTC.

This clonotype was recorded many times. The V call is TRBV12-3 or TRBV12-4, the J call TRBJ2-1; 11 nucleotides line up with TRBD2. V was pared by 6 bases and J by 5 bases, with 9 bases of the junction left unmatched. The CDR3 is 16 residues long. The CDR3 is CASRQGSGGANNEQFF. CDR3 DNA sequence: TGTGCCAGCAGGCAAGGTAGCGGGGGGGCCAACAATGAGCAGTTCTTC.

This clonotype was detected a few times. This rearrangement joins TRBV7-2 to TRBJ1-1; D is unclear. The CDR3 sequence is 11 residues long. The germline V and J ends were trimmed by 7 bases and 8 bases, with 11 bases remaining between them. The germline gives CDR1 SGHTA, CDR2 FQGNSA. The CDR3 region has the DNA TGTGCCAGCATAAGGACCGGGGAAGCTTTCTTT. It specifies CASIRTGEAFF.

Note on this clonotype: A much larger clone sits a single nucleotide away, making a read error possible. The chain combines TRBV12-3 or TRBV12-4 with TRBJ2-5; possibly TRBD2 for D (6 bases). The CDR3 has 14 residues. V dropped 6 bases and J dropped 11 bases, with 22 bases sitting between them. For the CDR3, the DNA is TGTGCCAGCAGCCCACGGAACCGGGGAGGAGAGCAGTACTTC. Translated, it gives CASSPRNRGGEQYF.

This clonotype has a handful of counts. The chain combines TRBV20-1 with TRBJ2-3, with a weak D call TRBD1 (6 bases). V shed 3 bases and J shed 8 bases, with 21 bases lying between them. This CDR3 has 15 residues. Germline values: CDR1 DFQATT, CDR2 SNEGSKA (reference sequence). CDR3 nucleotide sequence: TGCAGTGCTAGGCCTTCCGGGGCTAGCAGGGGTACGCAGTATTTT. Protein sequence: CSARPSGASRGTQYF.

The chain couples TRBV5-1 to TRBJ2-1; D not resolved. CDR1 and CDR2 (germline): SGHRS, YFSETQ. The CDR3 has 13 amino acids. Trimming shortened V by 4 bases and J by 5 bases, and 10 bases separated the two germline ends. This CDR3 is CASSPRSNNEQFF. The CDR3 DNA follows: TGCGCCAGCAGCCCCCGCAGTAACAATGAGCAGTTCTTC.

This clonotype was detected only a few times. J is TRBJ2-1 and V is TRBV6-2 or TRBV6-3; 15 nucleotides line up with TRBD2. Trimming took 4 bases from V and 8 from J; bases not matched to a gene: 3. This CDR3 region has 15 residues. Germline V gives CDR1 MNHEY, CDR2 SVGEGT. The CDR3 protein is CASSWTSGGVDEQFF. CDR3 in DNA: TGTGCCAGCAGTTGGACTAGCGGGGGGGTCGATGAGCAGTTCTTC.

This clonotype was seen only a few times. The genes are TRBV15 and TRBJ2-3; a possible D gene is TRBD1 (6 bases). Trimming removed 1 base at V and 2 bases at J, with 10 bases between. This CDR3 is built from 15 residues. The germline V gene encodes CDR1 LNHNV and CDR2 YYDKDF (reference sequence). The CDR3 loop is CATSRGQAFTDTQYF. The CDR3, as DNA: TGTGCCACCAGCAGAGGACAGGCGTTCACAGATACGCAGTATTTT.

V gene TRBV11-2 combines with J gene TRBJ2-7; D call uncertain. Germline values: CDR1 SGHAT, CDR2 FQNNGV. V was clipped by 6 bases and J by 7 bases, with 13 bases between them. This CDR3 contains 12 residues. The CDR3: CASSPTPWEQYF. CDR3 DNA: TGTGCCAGCAGTCCCACCCCATGGGAGCAGTACTTC.

The CDR3, as DNA: TGTGCCAGCAAAGAAGGGGGTTACAATCAGCCCCAGCATTTT. Translating gives CASKEGGYNQPQHF. The chain recombines TRBV28 with TRBJ1-5, with D possibly being TRBD1 (6 bases). Trimming pared 7 bases from V and 3 bases from J, leaving 13 bases between. The CDR3 spans 14 residues. CDR1 and CDR2 (germline): MDHEN, SYDVKM.

The chain carries TRBV2 and TRBJ2-2; 7 nucleotides agree with TRBD2. The V gene end was trimmed by 11 bases and the J gene end by 3 bases; junction bases not matched to a gene: 3. The CDR3 has 12 amino acids. CDR1 and CDR2 (germline): SNHLY, FYNNEI. CDR3 amino acids: CAGRGDTGELFF. CDR3 coding DNA: TGTGCCGGCCGGGGGGACACCGGGGAGCTGTTTTTT. Together with reference TRBV2 and TRBJ2-2, the CDR3 gives the full variable domain: EPEVTQTPSHQVTQMGQEVILRCVPISNHLYFYWYRQILGQKVEFLVSFYNNEISEKSEIFDDQFSVERPDGSNFTLKIRSTKLEDSAMYFCAGRGDTGELFFGEGSRLTVL.

This clonotype was recorded at least ten times. The J gene is TRBJ2-5, the V gene TRBV4-1; 10 bases align to TRBD2. Germline lookup yields CDR1 MGHRA and CDR2 YSYEKL. This CDR3 is 15 amino acids long. The J segment lost 5 bases and the V segment lost 2 bases, leaving 5 bases of the junction unmatched. CDR3 loop: CASSQLAGVDETQYF. The CDR3 DNA reads TGCGCCAGCAGCCAACTAGCGGGGGTAGATGAGACCCAGTACTTC.

V and J are TRBV21-1 and TRBJ2-7; TRBD2 is taken as the D call from the table, unchecked against the DNA. TRBV21-1 is a pseudogene segment. The CDR3 loop spans 14 amino acids. The CDR3 sequence: CASSKRSTGDEQYF. The DNA for the CDR3 is TGTGCCAGCAGCAAACGGAGTACCGGCGACGAGCAGTACTTC.

In its sample, this clonotype was seen a few times. The rearrangement uses TRBV4-3 and TRBJ2-1; D might be TRBD2 (6 bases). The CDR3 spans 15 residues. The V and J ends lost 0 bases and 9 bases respectively, with 15 bases between them. Germline CDR1 is LGHNA and CDR2 is YSLEER. CDR3: CASSQETRFPLEQFF. The CDR3 nucleotides read TGCGCCAGCAGCCAAGAGACTAGATTTCCGCTTGAGCAGTTCTTC.

There are a few counts of this clonotype. The chain carries TRBV19 and TRBJ2-1; no reliable D call. Germline V gene lookup returns CDR1 LNHDA and CDR2 SQIVND (reference sequence). This CDR3 has 9 amino acids. Between the trimmed V and J ends, which lost 9 bases and 9 bases, there was a span of 6 bases. The CDR3 reads CASGFEQFF. For the CDR3, the DNA is TGTGCCAGCGGATTTGAGCAGTTCTTC.

This clonotype has only one observation. V usage is TRBV20-1 and J usage is TRBJ2-5; no clear D. CDR3 length: 17 residues. Germline CDR1 DFQATT, CDR2 SNEGSKA (reference sequence). V lost 1 base, J lost 0 bases, and 18 bases lay in between. CDR3 amino acids: CSARGPSRGANQETQYF. CDR3 DNA sequence: TGCAGTGCTAGAGGTCCCAGCCGCGGAGCCAACCAAGAGACCCAGTACTTC.